This is a list of T cell receptor beta chains from one sample in a study of technical replicates of blood from a handful of donors. Sequenced by immunoSEQ multiplex PCR; TCRdb stores in-frame clones only, minus some. The sample shows fewer than 65,000 clones, about 86% of them seen only once. Sequencing was done on a sample of PBMCs. These receptors came from a human donor in good health. Some clones in this sample may be carry-over from other donors' samples. The CDR3 runs from the conserved cysteine through the conserved F or W. A D gene is named only where the DNA matches it firmly. Rows give clone size only sometimes, using once, few, many, or a class for an expanded clone.

>-|16|TRBV7-8|TRBD2|TRBJ2-7
CASSLGSGASSYEQYF
TGTGCCAGCAGCTTGGGAAGCGGGGCGAGCTCCTACGAGCAGTACTTC
>-|14|TRBV9|-|TRBJ1-4
CASSGGGIYEKLFF
TGTGCCAGCTCCGGGGGGGGGATTTATGAAAAACTGTTTTTT
>-|17|TRBV11-2|TRBD1|TRBJ1-6
CASSLDSGGQYNSPLHF
TGTGCCAGCAGCTTAGACTCAGGGGGACAGTATAATTCACCCCTCCACTTT
>few|17|TRBV7-3|TRBD2|TRBJ2-7
CASSLTSGGAVSYEQYF
TGTGCCAGCAGCTTAACTAGCGGGGGAGCAGTCTCCTACGAGCAGTACTTC
>-|14|TRBV11-3|-|TRBJ2-1
CASSLGLGQNEQFF
TGTGCCAGCAGCCTTGGCCTAGGCCAAAATGAGCAGTTCTTC
>-|16|TRBV4-2|TRBD2|TRBJ2-5
CASSPSGLATLETQYF
TGTGCCAGCAGCCCCTCCGGACTAGCGACCTTGGAGACCCAGTACTTC
>-|10|TRBV5-8|-|TRBJ2-1
CASSLAPGIF
TGTGCCAGCAGCTTGGCCCCGGGGATCTTC
>-|12|TRBV28|-|TRBJ1-2
CASRDSGRGYTF
TGTGCCAGCAGGGATTCAGGGCGCGGCTACACCTTC
>-|14|TRBV5-1|TRBD1|TRBJ2-2
CASSPRTGGEELFF
TGCGCCAGCAGCCCAAGGACAGGGGGTGAGGAGCTGTTTTTT
>-|12|TRBV29-1|-|TRBJ1-2
CSVDWQGRGYTF
TGCAGCGTTGATTGGCAGGGGCGAGGCTACACCTTC
>-|12|TRBV10-3|-|TRBJ2-7
CAISEADMEQYF
TGTGCCATCAGTGAGGCGGATATGGAACAGTACTTC
>once|13|TRBV6-6|-|TRBJ2-7
CASSQGDLGEQYF
TGTGCCAGCAGCCAAGGGGATCTGGGGGAGCAGTACTTC
>-|15|TRBV30|TRBD2|TRBJ2-2
CAWSVRGGTTGELFF
TGTGCCTGGAGTGTAAGGGGAGGGACCACCGGGGAGCTGTTTTTT
>once|18|TRBV18|-|TRBJ2-7
CASSPPRGTGGLSYEQYF
TGTGCCAGCTCACCACCGAGGGGTACGGGGGGCCTCTCCTACGAGCAGTACTTC
>-|14|TRBV13|TRBD1|TRBJ2-7
CASAGGDRVYEQYF
TGTGCCAGCGCGGGTGGGGACAGGGTCTACGAGCAGTACTTC
>-|15|TRBV7-3|-|TRBJ2-7
CASSRSPGTPYEQYF
TGTGCCAGCAGCCGTAGCCCCGGGACTCCCTACGAGCAGTACTTC
>-|14|TRBV9|-|TRBJ1-3
CASSVASSGNTIYF
TGTGCCAGCAGCGTAGCTTCCTCGGGAAACACCATATATTTT
>-|14|TRBV2|TRBD2|TRBJ2-2
CAGGLAGLTGELFF
TGTGCCGGAGGACTAGCGGGGCTCACCGGGGAGCTGTTTTTT
>-|15|TRBV4-2|TRBD2|TRBJ2-7
CASSLRRGGAYEQYF
TGTGCCAGCAGCCTCCGGCGGGGGGGAGCCTACGAGCAGTACTTC
>-|14|TRBV7-9|TRBD1|TRBJ1-6
CASSPSGGNSPLHF
TGTGCCAGCAGCCCTTCAGGGGGGAATTCACCCCTCCACTTT
>-|11|TRBV20-1|-|TRBJ2-6
CSLPGANVLTF
TGCAGTCTTCCTGGGGCCAACGTCCTGACTTTC
>-|15|TRBV2|TRBD2|TRBJ2-7
CASSESPGLVFRQYF
TGTGCCAGCAGTGAATCACCGGGACTAGTCTTTCGGCAGTACTTC
>once|15|TRBV12-5|-|TRBJ2-7
CASAPLTGAAYEQYF
TGTGCTAGTGCCCCACTGACAGGCGCAGCCTACGAGCAGTACTTC
>-|15|TRBV5-1|-|TRBJ2-5
CASSFQSRGQETQYF
TGCGCCAGCAGTTTCCAATCCAGGGGACAAGAGACCCAGTACTTC
>-|15|TRBV7-2|TRBD1|TRBJ2-1
CASSLSDRGRDEQFF
TGTGCCAGCAGCTTAAGCGACAGGGGGCGGGATGAGCAGTTCTTC
>once|13|TRBV11-3|-|TRBJ2-7
CASSLFAEGEQYF
TGTGCCAGCAGCTTATTCGCGGAGGGCGAGCAGTACTTC
>-|14|TRBV7-2|-|TRBJ2-1
CASRGTGTQSEQFF
TGTGCCAGCAGAGGAACGGGGACTCAGAGTGAGCAGTTCTTC
>few|13|TRBV19|-|TRBJ1-6
CASSFSYNSPLHF
TGTGCCAGTTCGTTCTCCTATAATTCACCCCTCCACTTT
>-|14|TRBV6-5|TRBD1|TRBJ2-5
CASSYGTGGETQYF
TGTGCCAGCAGTTACGGGACAGGGGGAGAGACCCAGTACTTC